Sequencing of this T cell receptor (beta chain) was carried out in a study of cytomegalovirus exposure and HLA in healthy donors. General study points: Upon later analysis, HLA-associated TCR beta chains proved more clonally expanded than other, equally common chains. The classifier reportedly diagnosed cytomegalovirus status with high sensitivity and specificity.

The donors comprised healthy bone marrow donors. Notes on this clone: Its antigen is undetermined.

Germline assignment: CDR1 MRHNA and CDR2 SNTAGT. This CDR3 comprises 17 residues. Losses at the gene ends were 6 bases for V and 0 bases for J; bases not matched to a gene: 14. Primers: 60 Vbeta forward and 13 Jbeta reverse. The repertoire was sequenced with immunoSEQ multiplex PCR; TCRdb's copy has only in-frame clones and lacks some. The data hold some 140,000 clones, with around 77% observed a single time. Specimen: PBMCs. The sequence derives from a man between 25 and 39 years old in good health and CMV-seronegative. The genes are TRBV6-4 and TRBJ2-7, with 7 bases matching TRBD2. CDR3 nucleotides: TGTGCCAGCAGCGGAAAGAAGATGGGGACTACCTCCTACGAGCAGTACTTC. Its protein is CASSGKKMGTTSYEQYF.